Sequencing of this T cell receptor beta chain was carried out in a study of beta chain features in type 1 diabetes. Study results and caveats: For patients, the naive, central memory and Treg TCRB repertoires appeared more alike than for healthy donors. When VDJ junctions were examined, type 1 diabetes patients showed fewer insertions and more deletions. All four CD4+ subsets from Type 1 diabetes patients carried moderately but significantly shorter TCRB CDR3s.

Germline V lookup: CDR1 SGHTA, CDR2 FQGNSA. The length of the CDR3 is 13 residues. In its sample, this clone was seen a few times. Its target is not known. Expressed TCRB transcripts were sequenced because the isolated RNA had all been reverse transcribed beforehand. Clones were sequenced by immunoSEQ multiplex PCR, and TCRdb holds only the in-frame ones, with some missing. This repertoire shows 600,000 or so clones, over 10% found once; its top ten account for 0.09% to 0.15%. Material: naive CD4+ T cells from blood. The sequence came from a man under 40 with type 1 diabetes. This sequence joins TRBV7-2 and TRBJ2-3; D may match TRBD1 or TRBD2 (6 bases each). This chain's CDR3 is CATGSGATDTQYF. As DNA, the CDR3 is TGTGCTACCGGGTCGGGGGCCACAGATACGCAGTATTTT. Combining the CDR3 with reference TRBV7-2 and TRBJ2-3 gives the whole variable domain GAGVSQSPSNKVTEKGKDVELRCDPISGHTALYWYRQSLGQGLEFLIYFQGNSAPDKSGLPSDRFSAERTGGSVSTLTIQRTQQEDSAVYLCATGSGATDTQYFGPGTRLTVL.